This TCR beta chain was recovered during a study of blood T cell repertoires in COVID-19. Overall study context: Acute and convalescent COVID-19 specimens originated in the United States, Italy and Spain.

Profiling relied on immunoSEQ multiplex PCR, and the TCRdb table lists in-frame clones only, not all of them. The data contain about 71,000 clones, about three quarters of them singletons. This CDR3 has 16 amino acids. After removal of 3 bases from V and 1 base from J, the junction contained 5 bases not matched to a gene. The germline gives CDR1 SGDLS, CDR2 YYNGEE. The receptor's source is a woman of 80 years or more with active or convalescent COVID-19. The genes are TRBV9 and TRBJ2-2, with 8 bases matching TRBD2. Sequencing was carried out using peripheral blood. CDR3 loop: CASSALTSENTGELFF. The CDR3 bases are TGTGCCAGCAGCGCCCTGACTAGCGAGAACACCGGGGAGCTGTTTTTT.